This T cell receptor beta chain was retrieved from a study of response to subunit inactivated influenza vaccine. For this clonotype: The target antigen is unknown.

MiXCR, applied by TCRdb to the RT-PCR reads, yields one record per CDR3 protein. The sample contains 530,000 or so distinct CDR3 sequences, approximately 24% of which appear only once. Study-wide results and limits: It was the authors' suggestion that each seasonal influenza vaccination recruits few new T cells.

V lost 5 bases and J lost 4; bases outside the gene matches: 2. CDR3 length equals 13 residues. The germline gives CDR1 LGHNT, CDR2 FRNRAP. V is TRBV12-5 and J is TRBJ2-3; 8 positions agree with TRBD1. The source of this sequence is a man between 50 and 59 years old who received an inactivated influenza vaccine. This specimen was CD4+ T cells sorted from PBMCs, taken around 5 days after vaccination. The CDR3 DNA follows: TGTGCTAGTGGTCCAGGGGGCGCAGATACGCAGTATTTT. This translates into CASGPGGADTQYF.